A selection of T cell receptor beta chains follows, all from one sample in a study of blood T cell repertoires in COVID-19. The method was immunoSEQ multiplex PCR; TCRdb's version includes in-frame clones alone and lacks a portion of them. The repertoire holds approximately 270,000 clones, with approximately 86% as singletons. The specimen sequenced was peripheral blood. The receptors come from a man in his forties or fifties with active or convalescent COVID-19. Both conserved end residues are part of each CDR3. The order of the fields is J gene, D gene, V gene, clone size, CDR3 length, CDR3 DNA, CDR3 protein. D genes are given only for firm matches. The size entry is marked missing in some rows and otherwise reads once, few, many or a size class.

J gene: TRBJ2-3
D gene: TRBD1
V gene: TRBV7-4
clone size: .
CDR3 length: 19
CDR3 DNA: TGTGCCAGCAGCTTAGAGGGACAGTGGACCGTCCCGGGGACAGATACGCAGTATTTT
CDR3 protein: CASSLEGQWTVPGTDTQYF

J gene: TRBJ1-2
D gene: .
V gene: TRBV29-1
clone size: .
CDR3 length: 13
CDR3 DNA: TGCAGCGCTCCGGAGACTTCCAACTATGGCTACACCTTC
CDR3 protein: CSAPETSNYGYTF

J gene: TRBJ2-2
D gene: .
V gene: TRBV2
clone size: .
CDR3 length: 15
CDR3 DNA: TGTGCCAGCAGTGACCCCCAGGGTCCCAACCGGGAGCTGTTTTTT
CDR3 protein: CASSDPQGPNRELFF

J gene: TRBJ1-2
D gene: TRBD1
V gene: TRBV30
clone size: .
CDR3 length: 13
CDR3 DNA: TGTGCCGCCGTTAGGACAGGGAATACAGGCTACACCTTC
CDR3 protein: CAAVRTGNTGYTF

J gene: TRBJ2-3
D gene: TRBD1
V gene: TRBV9
clone size: .
CDR3 length: 15
CDR3 DNA: TGTGCCAGCAGCGTGAGACAGGGATTCACAGATACGCAGTATTTT
CDR3 protein: CASSVRQGFTDTQYF

J gene: TRBJ1-3
D gene: .
V gene: TRBV27
clone size: .
CDR3 length: 17
CDR3 DNA: TGTGCCAGCAGTTTTAACCGGGACACCCTTGCTGGAAACACCATATATTTT
CDR3 protein: CASSFNRDTLAGNTIYF

J gene: TRBJ1-5
D gene: .
V gene: TRBV24-1
clone size: .
CDR3 length: 13
CDR3 DNA: TGTGCCGCCGGAGGTAGGGGCAATCAGCCCCAGCATTTT
CDR3 protein: CAAGGRGNQPQHF

J gene: TRBJ2-7
D gene: .
V gene: TRBV5-1
clone size: .
CDR3 length: 13
CDR3 DNA: TGCGCCAGCTCTACGCCGGGGGCCTACGAGCAGTACTTC
CDR3 protein: CASSTPGAYEQYF

J gene: TRBJ1-5
D gene: .
V gene: TRBV5-1
clone size: .
CDR3 length: 14
CDR3 DNA: TGCGCCAGCTGGCAGGCACACCGGAATCAGCCCCAGCATTTT
CDR3 protein: CASWQAHRNQPQHF

J gene: TRBJ1-1
D gene: .
V gene: TRBV9
clone size: .
CDR3 length: 12
CDR3 DNA: TGTGCCAGCCAGGGGATGAACACTGAAGCTTTCTTT
CDR3 protein: CASQGMNTEAFF

J gene: TRBJ2-3
D gene: TRBD2
V gene: TRBV24-1
clone size: .
CDR3 length: 18
CDR3 DNA: TGTGCCACCAGTGATCCCTTTGGGCGGGAGGATCGGACAGATACGCAGTATTTT
CDR3 protein: CATSDPFGREDRTDTQYF

J gene: TRBJ1-5
D gene: TRBD1
V gene: TRBV6-5
clone size: once
CDR3 length: 15
CDR3 DNA: TGTGCCAGCTCAACGAGCAGGGGGAGCAATCAGCCCCAGCATTTT
CDR3 protein: CASSTSRGSNQPQHF

J gene: TRBJ1-1
D gene: TRBD1
V gene: TRBV6-5
clone size: few
CDR3 length: 14
CDR3 DNA: TGTGCCAGCACTAGACAGGGTATGAACACTGAAGCTTTCTTT
CDR3 protein: CASTRQGMNTEAFF

J gene: TRBJ1-2
D gene: TRBD1
V gene: TRBV3-1/TRBV3-2
clone size: .
CDR3 length: 17
CDR3 DNA: TGTGCCAGCAGCCAAGATGTGCGGGGACAGGGATCGGGAGGCTACACCTTC
CDR3 protein: CASSQDVRGQGSGGYTF

J gene: TRBJ1-1
D gene: TRBD1
V gene: TRBV6-5
clone size: once
CDR3 length: 15
CDR3 DNA: TGTGCCAGCAGTTACTCGGACAGGGTGGGAACTGAAGCTTTCTTT
CDR3 protein: CASSYSDRVGTEAFF

J gene: TRBJ2-5
D gene: TRBD1
V gene: TRBV5-6
clone size: .
CDR3 length: 15
CDR3 DNA: TGTGCCAGCAGCTCCCAGGACAGGGCCCAAGAGACCCAGTACTTC
CDR3 protein: CASSSQDRAQETQYF

J gene: TRBJ2-7
D gene: .
V gene: TRBV6-6
clone size: .
CDR3 length: 13
CDR3 DNA: TGTGCCAGCAGCCGGGAACCAAGCAACGAGCAGTACTTC
CDR3 protein: CASSREPSNEQYF

J gene: TRBJ2-2
D gene: .
V gene: TRBV27
clone size: .
CDR3 length: 14
CDR3 DNA: TGTGCCAGCCGGCCCGGGGTTAACACCGGGGAGCTGTTTTTT
CDR3 protein: CASRPGVNTGELFF

J gene: TRBJ1-6
D gene: .
V gene: TRBV9
clone size: few
CDR3 length: 14
CDR3 DNA: TGTGCCAGCAGCCCAAATAAGGACAGCCCACCCCTCCACTTT
CDR3 protein: CASSPNKDSPPLHF

J gene: TRBJ1-5
D gene: .
V gene: TRBV19
clone size: .
CDR3 length: 16
CDR3 DNA: TGTGCCAGTAGTCCTGACAGACAACCCAGCAATCAGCCCCAGCATTTT
CDR3 protein: CASSPDRQPSNQPQHF

J gene: TRBJ2-7
D gene: TRBD2
V gene: TRBV12-3/TRBV12-4
clone size: .
CDR3 length: 13
CDR3 DNA: TGTGCCAGCCGCGGGGGGAGTCATGGCGAGCAGTACTTC
CDR3 protein: CASRGGSHGEQYF

J gene: TRBJ1-4
D gene: TRBD1
V gene: TRBV19
clone size: .
CDR3 length: 15
CDR3 DNA: TGTGCCAGTAGTTTCCGACAGGGGAGGGACGAAAAACTGTTTTTT
CDR3 protein: CASSFRQGRDEKLFF

J gene: TRBJ2-7
D gene: .
V gene: TRBV28
clone size: .
CDR3 length: 13
CDR3 DNA: TGTGCCAGCAGTCCGCCGGACATAGTGGAGCAGTACTTC
CDR3 protein: CASSPPDIVEQYF

J gene: TRBJ1-1
D gene: TRBD1
V gene: TRBV11-3
clone size: .
CDR3 length: 14
CDR3 DNA: TGTGCCAGCAGCTTTAGCGACAGGGCGGCTGAAGCTTTCTTT
CDR3 protein: CASSFSDRAAEAFF

J gene: TRBJ1-2
D gene: .
V gene: TRBV7-3
clone size: .
CDR3 length: 17
CDR3 DNA: TGTGCCAGCAGCTTAACTCGGGAGGAGGGGGACCGGTATGGCTACACCTTC
CDR3 protein: CASSLTREEGDRYGYTF

J gene: TRBJ1-1
D gene: .
V gene: TRBV19
clone size: .
CDR3 length: 14
CDR3 DNA: TGTGCCAGTAGTATACCAGGGTCAGGCACTGAAGCTTTCTTT
CDR3 protein: CASSIPGSGTEAFF

J gene: TRBJ2-5
D gene: TRBD1
V gene: TRBV2
clone size: .
CDR3 length: 11
CDR3 DNA: TGTGCCAAGACAGGGAAAGAGACCCAGTACTTC
CDR3 protein: CAKTGKETQYF

J gene: TRBJ1-2
D gene: TRBD1
V gene: TRBV10-3
clone size: .
CDR3 length: 13
CDR3 DNA: TGTGCCATCATGGAACAGGGGAGCTATGGCTACACCTTC
CDR3 protein: CAIMEQGSYGYTF

J gene: TRBJ2-7
D gene: TRBD2
V gene: TRBV11-3
clone size: .
CDR3 length: 15
CDR3 DNA: TGTGCCAGCAGCTTCTCACTAGCGGGAGCCTCCGAGCAGTACTTC
CDR3 protein: CASSFSLAGASEQYF

J gene: TRBJ2-1
D gene: .
V gene: TRBV19
clone size: .
CDR3 length: 15
CDR3 DNA: TGTGCCAGTAGTATAGCCCATGAGGCCTACAATGAGCAGTTCTTC
CDR3 protein: CASSIAHEAYNEQFF

J gene: TRBJ2-1
D gene: TRBD2
V gene: TRBV10-1
clone size: .
CDR3 length: 17
CDR3 DNA: TGCGCCAGCAGTGACTCTGCGGGGGGGACACTCTACAATGAGCAGTTCTTC
CDR3 protein: CASSDSAGGTLYNEQFF

J gene: TRBJ2-7
D gene: TRBD1
V gene: TRBV18
clone size: once
CDR3 length: 15
CDR3 DNA: TGTGCCAGCTCACCACCCGGGACAGGGTTATACGAGCAGTACTTC
CDR3 protein: CASSPPGTGLYEQYF

J gene: TRBJ2-5
D gene: .
V gene: TRBV30
clone size: .
CDR3 length: 13
CDR3 DNA: TGTGCCGGGGGGCGGGAGTTGGTGGAGACCCAGTACTTC
CDR3 protein: CAGGRELVETQYF

J gene: TRBJ1-3
D gene: .
V gene: TRBV2
clone size: .
CDR3 length: 14
CDR3 DNA: TGTGCCAGCAGTTCTACGGTCTCTGGAAACACCATATATTTT
CDR3 protein: CASSSTVSGNTIYF

J gene: TRBJ2-7
D gene: .
V gene: TRBV30
clone size: .
CDR3 length: 12
CDR3 DNA: TGTGCCTGGAGTCCGGCGGCGGGCGAGCAGTACTTC
CDR3 protein: CAWSPAAGEQYF

J gene: TRBJ1-1
D gene: TRBD1
V gene: TRBV10-3
clone size: .
CDR3 length: 15
CDR3 DNA: TGTGCCATCAGCCAGAACAGGGGGGGAAACACTGAAGCTTTCTTT
CDR3 protein: CAISQNRGGNTEAFF

J gene: TRBJ1-1
D gene: .
V gene: TRBV28
clone size: .
CDR3 length: 12
CDR3 DNA: TGTGCCACCCGACTTGAGAACACTGAAGCTTTCTTT
CDR3 protein: CATRLENTEAFF

J gene: TRBJ1-4
D gene: TRBD1
V gene: TRBV5-4
clone size: .
CDR3 length: 15
CDR3 DNA: TGTGCCAGCAGCCATACAGGGGGAAAGGGGGAAAAACTGTTTTTT
CDR3 protein: CASSHTGGKGEKLFF

J gene: TRBJ1-5
D gene: .
V gene: TRBV30
clone size: once
CDR3 length: 12
CDR3 DNA: TGTGCCTGGATGACGGGGGAACAGCCCCAGCATTTT
CDR3 protein: CAWMTGEQPQHF

J gene: TRBJ2-7
D gene: .
V gene: TRBV11-2
clone size: .
CDR3 length: 14
CDR3 DNA: TGTGCCAGCAGCTTATTTGGTGGCGGCTACGAGCAGTACTTC
CDR3 protein: CASSLFGGGYEQYF

J gene: TRBJ2-3
D gene: .
V gene: TRBV25-1
clone size: .
CDR3 length: 13
CDR3 DNA: TGTGCCAGCAGTAACCCGGGACTTGTCATTCCGTATTTT
CDR3 protein: CASSNPGLVIPYF

J gene: TRBJ1-2
D gene: .
V gene: TRBV16
clone size: .
CDR3 length: 16
CDR3 DNA: TGTGCCAGCAGCCAAAGCCCCCGGTCCTTTAACTATGGCTACACCTTC
CDR3 protein: CASSQSPRSFNYGYTF

J gene: TRBJ2-1
D gene: .
V gene: TRBV3-1/TRBV3-2
clone size: .
CDR3 length: 15
CDR3 DNA: TGTGCCAGCAGCCTTAGCGCCTTGAACTACAATGAGCAGTTCTTC
CDR3 protein: CASSLSALNYNEQFF